The clone carrying this T cell receptor (beta chain) was counted between two and nine times. No antigen is known for it. V gave up 6 bases and J gave up 2 bases, with 7 bases separating them. The length of the CDR3 is 13 residues. CDR1 is SNHLY, CDR2 FYNNEI, per germline. These data originate in a study of cytomegalovirus exposure and HLA in healthy donors. Study-wide findings and caveats: According to the study, roughly 160 TCR beta chains were cytomegalovirus-associated.

Every donor was a healthy person donating bone marrow. The PCR used 60 Vbeta and 13 Jbeta primers. Method: immunoSEQ multiplex PCR; TCRdb's copy keeps in-frame clones and lacks some. Found here are around 100,000 clones, around three quarters of them singletons; the top ten hold less than 3.5%. Sample: PBMCs. The chain recombines TRBV2 with TRBJ2-2; D perhaps matches TRBD1 (5 bases). The TCR sequence derives from a man between 50 and 59 years old in good health and CMV-seropositive. CDR3 in DNA: TGTGCCAGCAGGACAGATAACACCGGGGAGCTGTTTTTT. It specifies CASRTDNTGELFF.